Listed here are 10 T cell receptor beta chains from one sample, sequenced in a study of technical replicates of blood from a few donors. Profiling relied on immunoSEQ multiplex PCR, and the TCRdb table lists in-frame clones only, not all of them. Of around 60,000 clones listed, 90% to 95% were seen once; the top ten hold roughly 4.2%. What was sequenced was PBMCs. The receptors were sampled from a human donor in good health. Some clones in this sample may be carry-over from other donors' samples.

The rearrangement links TRBV5-4 to TRBJ2-1; 7 nucleotides align to TRBD2. Germline trimming cut 5 bases from V and 4 bases from J; bases unmatched to any gene: 9. The CDR3 covers 15 residues. Germline lookup yields CDR1 SGHNT and CDR2 YYREEE (reference sequence). This CDR3 reads CASSLDSGLYNEQFF. CDR3 in DNA: TGTGCCAGCAGTTTAGATAGCGGGCTATACAATGAGCAGTTCTTC.

This rearrangement joins TRBV7-8 to TRBJ2-1, with D possibly being TRBD1 (6 bases). The CDR3 totals 16 residues. Germline V gene lookup returns CDR1 SGHVS and CDR2 FQNEAQ. Trimming left V 2 bases short and J 3 bases short, with 14 bases between. CDR3 loop: CASSLSRGQYYNEQFF. The CDR3, as DNA: TGTGCCAGCAGCTTAAGTCGTGGACAGTACTACAATGAGCAGTTCTTC.

This clone was counted a single time. J is TRBJ2-7 and V is TRBV5-1, with D hard to call. CDR3 length equals 15 residues. Trimming shortened V by 4 bases and J by 0 bases, and 14 bases separated the two germline ends. In germline, CDR1 is SGHRS, CDR2 YFSETQ. CDR3: CASSPTEVLSYEQYF. CDR3 in DNA: TGCGCCAGCAGCCCGACCGAGGTTCTCTCCTACGAGCAGTACTTC. The variable domain in full, with the rest retrieved from reference TRBV5-1 and TRBJ2-7, is KAGVTQTPRYLIKTRGQQVTLSCSPISGHRSVSWYQQTPGQGLQFLFEYFSETQRNKGNFPGRFSGRQFSNSRSEMNVSTLELGDSALYLCASSPTEVLSYEQYFGPGTRLTVT.

This sequence joins TRBV30 and TRBJ1-6; D unclear. The CDR3 length is 13 residues. Trimming cost V 7 bases and J 10 bases, with 17 bases left between them. Germline V gene lookup returns CDR1 GTSNPN and CDR2 SVGIG (reference sequence). The CDR3 loop reads CASRPLRWSPLHF. The CDR3 region has the DNA TGTGCCTCGCGGCCTCTTAGATGGTCACCCCTCCACTTT.

This clone occurred once. This chain links TRBV5-5 with TRBJ1-5; D gene unclear. V lost 3 bases and J 0 bases, leaving 10 bases between the germline ends. The length of the CDR3 is 15 residues. Germline CDR1 and CDR2: SGHKS and YYEKEE (reference sequence). The CDR3 DNA reads TGTGCCAGCAGCTCCCTCGGAGTTAGCAATCAGCCCCAGCATTTT. Amino acid sequence: CASSSLGVSNQPQHF.

The chain couples TRBV5-6 to TRBJ2-1; D is possibly TRBD2 (6 bases). The CDR3 length is 12 residues. V lost 3 bases, J lost 6 bases, and 7 bases lay in between. Per the germline V gene, CDR1 is SGHDT and CDR2 is YYEEEE. This CDR3 is CASSSGGNEQFF. The CDR3 DNA reads as TGTGCCAGCAGCTCCGGGGGCAATGAGCAGTTCTTC. Full variable domain (remainder filled in from reference TRBV5-6 and TRBJ2-1): DAGVTQSPTHLIKTRGQQVTLRCSPKSGHDTVSWYQQALGQGPQFIFQYYEEEERQRGNFPDRFSGHQFPNYSSELNVNALLLGDSALYLCASSSGGNEQFFGPGTRLTVL.

The V gene is TRBV27, the J gene TRBJ2-7; 8 bases fit TRBD2. This CDR3 is built from 15 residues. Germline values: CDR1 MNHEY, CDR2 SMNVEV (reference sequence). V trimming: 4 bases; J trimming: 3 bases; junction bases outside the gene matches: 8. CDR3: CASSSPTSGLYEQYF. The CDR3 coding sequence is TGTGCCAGCAGTTCGCCCACTAGCGGCCTCTACGAGCAGTACTTC.

V and J are TRBV11-2 and TRBJ1-1; D perhaps matches TRBD1 (5 bases). Germline lookup yields CDR1 SGHAT and CDR2 FQNNGV. V lost 5 bases, J lost 5 bases, and 18 bases lay in between. The CDR3 spans 15 residues. The CDR3 DNA follows: TGTGCCAGCAGCCCGGGGGGTCCGTCTAGGACTGAAGCTTTCTTT. This codes for CASSPGGPSRTEAFF.

The CDR3 sequence is CASSLLGVANTGELFF. As DNA, the CDR3 is TGTGCCAGCAGCTTACTCGGGGTCGCGAACACCGGGGAGCTGTTTTTT. This chain joins TRBV7-3 and TRBJ2-2; tentative D call: TRBD2 (5 bases). The ends were cut back, 2 bases at V and 0 bases at J, with 10 bases in the middle. This CDR3 region has 16 residues. CDR1 SGHTA and CDR2 FQGTGA come from the germline V gene.

The chain combines TRBV5-4 with TRBJ1-1, with a tentative D call TRBD1 (6 bases). The CDR3 covers 13 residues. CDR1 SGHNT and CDR2 YYREEE come from the germline V gene (reference sequence). V was pared by 1 base and J by 8 bases, with 12 bases between. CDR3 residues: CASSLSRGGEAFF. The CDR3 DNA follows: TGTGCCAGCAGCTTGAGCAGGGGCGGAGAAGCTTTCTTT.